This T cell receptor (beta chain) was obtained from a study of graft-versus-host responses after intestinal transplantation. Looking at the study overall: Grafts that recipients had were multivisceral, liver-intestinal, or isolated intestinal transplants. Study conclusions and caveats: Graft-donor T cell macrochimerism in patients accompanied high graft-versus-host to host-versus-graft clonal ratios in allografts. Investigators detected GvH clones in recipient marrow, with some emerging earlier in ileum or blood. Peak circulating GvH clone levels tracked with early post-transplant HvG declines.

As regards this clone: Its antigen is not identified.

The V gene's germline CDR1 is MNHEY and CDR2 SVGAGI. CDR3 length: 14 residues. V lost 0 bases to trimming and J lost 3 bases, with 9 bases between them. The repertoire was sequenced with immunoSEQ multiplex PCR; TCRdb's copy has only in-frame clones and lacks some. The sample consists of approximately 130,000 clones, just over 90% of them appearing once. The sequencing used unstimulated CD4+ T cells sorted from spleen or lymph node cells, collected before intestinal transplant. This clonotype was sampled from a human donor who received an intestinal transplant. This rearrangement joins TRBV6-5 to TRBJ2-7, with TRBD2 as a possible D gene (5 bases). Written as DNA, the CDR3 is TGTGCCAGCAGTTACTCCGGGATAAACTACGAGCAGTACTTC. It codes for CASSYSGINYEQYF.